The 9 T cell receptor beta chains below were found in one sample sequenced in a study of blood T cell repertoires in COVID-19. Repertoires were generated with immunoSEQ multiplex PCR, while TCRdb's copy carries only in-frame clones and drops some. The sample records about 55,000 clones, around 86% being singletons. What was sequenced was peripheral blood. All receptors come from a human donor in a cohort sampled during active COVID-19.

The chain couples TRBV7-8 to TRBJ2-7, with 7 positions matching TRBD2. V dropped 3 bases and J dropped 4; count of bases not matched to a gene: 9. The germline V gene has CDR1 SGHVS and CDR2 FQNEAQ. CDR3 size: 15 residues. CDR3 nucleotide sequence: TGTGCCAGCAGCTTTGGGGGACTACTAGATTACGAGCAGTACTTC. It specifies CASSFGGLLDYEQYF.

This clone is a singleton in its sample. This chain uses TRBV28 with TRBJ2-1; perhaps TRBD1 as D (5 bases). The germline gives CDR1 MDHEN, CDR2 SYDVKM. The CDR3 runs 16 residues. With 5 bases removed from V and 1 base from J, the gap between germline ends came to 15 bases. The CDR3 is CASSGQGGKSYNEQFF. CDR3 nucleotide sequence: TGTGCCAGCAGTGGCCAGGGTGGAAAGTCCTACAATGAGCAGTTCTTC.

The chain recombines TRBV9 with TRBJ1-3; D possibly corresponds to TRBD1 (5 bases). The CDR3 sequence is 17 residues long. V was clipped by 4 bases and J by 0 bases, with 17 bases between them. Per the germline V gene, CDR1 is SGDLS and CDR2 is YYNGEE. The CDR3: CASSPEAGGSSGNTIYF. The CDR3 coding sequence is TGTGCCAGCAGCCCCGAGGCCGGGGGTAGCTCTGGAAACACCATATATTTT.

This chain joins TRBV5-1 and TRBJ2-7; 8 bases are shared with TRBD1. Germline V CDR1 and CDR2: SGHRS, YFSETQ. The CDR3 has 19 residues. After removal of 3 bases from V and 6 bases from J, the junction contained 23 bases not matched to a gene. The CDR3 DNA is TGCGCCAGCAGCTCGCCGGCGGGCCAGGGGGCCTACCCGCCGGGCGAGCAGTACTTC. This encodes CASSSPAGQGAYPPGEQYF.

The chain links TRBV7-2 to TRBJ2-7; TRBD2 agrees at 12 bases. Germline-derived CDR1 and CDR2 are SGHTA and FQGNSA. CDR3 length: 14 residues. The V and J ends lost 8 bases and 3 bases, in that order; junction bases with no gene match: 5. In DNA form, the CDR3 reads TGTGCCAGCTTATTGACTAGCGGGAGCTACGAGCAGTACTTC. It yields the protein CASLLTSGSYEQYF.

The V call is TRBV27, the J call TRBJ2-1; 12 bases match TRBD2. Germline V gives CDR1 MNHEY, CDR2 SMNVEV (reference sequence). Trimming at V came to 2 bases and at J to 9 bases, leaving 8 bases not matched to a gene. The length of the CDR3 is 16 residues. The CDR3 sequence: CASSLNLAGGPSEQFF. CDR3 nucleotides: TGTGCCAGCAGTTTAAACCTAGCGGGAGGGCCAAGTGAGCAGTTCTTC.

The CDR3 here is CASSPQTGNVAGELFF. The CDR3 coding sequence is TGTGCCAGCTCACCTCAGACAGGGAACGTCGCCGGGGAGCTGTTTTTT. The chain is built from TRBV18 and TRBJ2-2; 7 bases are a match to TRBD1. V was clipped by 3 bases and J by 6 bases; unmatched bases: 10. The CDR3 runs 16 residues. Germline CDR1 KGHSH, CDR2 LQKENI.

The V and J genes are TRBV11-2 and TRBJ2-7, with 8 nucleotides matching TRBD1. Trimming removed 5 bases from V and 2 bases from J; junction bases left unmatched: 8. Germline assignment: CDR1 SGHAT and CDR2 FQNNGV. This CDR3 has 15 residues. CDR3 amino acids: CASSLTDRGPYEQYF. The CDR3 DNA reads TGTGCCAGCAGCCTGACCGACAGGGGTCCCTACGAGCAGTACTTC.

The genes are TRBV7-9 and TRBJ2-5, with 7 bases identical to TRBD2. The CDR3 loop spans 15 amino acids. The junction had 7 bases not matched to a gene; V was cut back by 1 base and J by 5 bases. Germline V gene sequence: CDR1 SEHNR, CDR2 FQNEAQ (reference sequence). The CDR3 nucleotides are TGTGCCAGCAGCTTAGGCCTAGCGGATCAGGAGACCCAGTACTTC. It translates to CASSLGLADQETQYF.